These 32 T cell receptor beta chains came from one sample sequenced in a study of cytotoxic CD8 clonotypes in ibrutinib-treated CLL. Assay: immunoSEQ multiplex PCR; the TCRdb copy retains only in-frame clones and omits some. Here the sample spans about 330,000 clones, about 64% being singletons. This sample comprised PBMCs, obtained after 36 months of ibrutinib treatment. These receptors were taken from a human donor with chronic lymphocytic leukemia.

This clone has just a few counts. The rearrangement uses TRBV28 and TRBJ1-2, with D unclear. Germline V gene lookup returns CDR1 MDHEN and CDR2 SYDVKM. The CDR3 totals 11 residues. V was shortened by 2 bases and J by 11 bases, with 9 bases between the two germline ends. The CDR3 reads CASSLTDEYTF. In DNA form, the CDR3 reads TGTGCCAGCAGTTTAACCGATGAATACACCTTC.

This rearrangement joins TRBV13 to TRBJ2-7, with 7 bases identical to TRBD1. The ends lost 5 bases at V and 5 bases at J; junction bases unmatched: 9. This CDR3 region has 14 residues. Germline CDR1 PRHDT, CDR2 FYEKMQ (reference sequence). The CDR3 coding sequence is TGTGCCAGCAGCATCGACAGGGCCCCCCACGAGCAGTACTTC. Encoded protein: CASSIDRAPHEQYF.

This rearrangement joins TRBV7-3 to TRBJ2-3; D may be TRBD1 or TRBD2 (6 bases each). Between the trimmed V and J ends, which lost 3 bases and 5 bases, there was a span of 12 bases. The CDR3 consists of 14 residues. CDR1 and CDR2 (germline): SGHTA, FQGTGA. This chain's CDR3 is CASSFRGTRDTQYF. CDR3 sequence (DNA): TGTGCCAGCAGCTTTAGGGGGACTCGAGATACGCAGTATTTT.

On this clone: At one end, the junction sequence differs from germline, possibly due to a read error. The chain couples TRBV6-1 to TRBJ2-5, with 8 bases fitting TRBD1. This CDR3 has 16 residues. Germline CDR1 reads MNHNS; CDR2 reads SASEGT. CDR3 in DNA: TGTGCCATCAGTGCAGGACAGGGATTGGGTGAAGAGACCCAGTACTTC. Protein: CAISAGQGLGEETQYF.

The chain has TRBV7-3 and TRBJ2-6; maybe TRBD2 (5 bases). The CDR3 spans 19 residues. V shed 1 base and J shed 1 base, with 17 bases lying between them. Germline lookup yields CDR1 SGHTA and CDR2 FQGTGA. The CDR3 region is CASSLRGNGEYSGANVLTF. CDR3 bases: TGTGCCAGCAGCTTAAGGGGAAATGGGGAGTATTCTGGGGCCAACGTCCTGACTTTC.

There are a few counts of this clone. The DNA for the CDR3 is TGTGCCAGCAAGGCAGGGGTCGGTAACTATGGCTACACCTTC. Encoded protein: CASKAGVGNYGYTF. This rearrangement joins TRBV2 to TRBJ1-2, with D perhaps TRBD1 (6 bases). V was pared by 7 bases and J by 1 base, with 13 bases between. The CDR3 is made up of 14 amino acids. Germline CDR1 reads SNHLY; CDR2 reads FYNNEI.

The chain joins TRBV5-1 to TRBJ2-7, with a weak D call TRBD2 (6 bases). Germline CDR1 SGHRS, CDR2 YFSETQ. The germline V and J ends were trimmed by 4 bases and 0 bases, with 8 bases remaining between them. CDR3 size: 13 residues. Here the CDR3 reads CASSAGPSYEQYF. CDR3 bases: TGCGCCAGCAGCGCGGGGCCCTCCTACGAGCAGTACTTC. Filled out from reference TRBV5-1 and TRBJ2-7, the complete variable domain reads KAGVTQTPRYLIKTRGQQVTLSCSPISGHRSVSWYQQTPGQGLQFLFEYFSETQRNKGNFPGRFSGRQFSNSRSEMNVSTLELGDSALYLCASSAGPSYEQYFGPGTRLTVT.

In its sample, this clone was seen once. The V and J genes are TRBV28 and TRBJ2-7; tentative D call: TRBD2 (5 bases). Germline CDR1 is MDHEN and CDR2 is SYDVKM. Deletions cut 2 bases from V and 3 bases from J, with 11 bases between. This CDR3 region has 14 residues. CDR3 sequence: CASSLVAGHYEQYF. CDR3 bases: TGTGCCAGCAGTTTAGTGGCGGGTCACTACGAGCAGTACTTC. The full variable domain, rest sourced from reference TRBV28 and TRBJ2-7, is DVKVTQSSRYLVKRTGEKVFLECVQDMDHENMFWYRQDPGLGLRLIYFSYDVKMKEKGDIPEGYSVSREKKERFSLILESASTNQTSMYLCASSLVAGHYEQYFGPGTRLTVT.

The chain employs TRBV7-6 and TRBJ2-7, with D perhaps assigned TRBD1 or TRBD2 (5 bases each). CDR3 length equals 15 residues. V was cut by 2 bases and J by 0 bases, with 11 bases left in between. Germline loops: CDR1 SGHVS, CDR2 FNYEAQ. The CDR3 loop is CASSLRAGSSYEQYF. CDR3 nucleotide sequence: TGTGCCAGCAGCTTACGGGCAGGGAGCTCCTACGAGCAGTACTTC.

This clone turned up a few times. The chain couples TRBV9 to TRBJ2-2; D not certain. The germline gives CDR1 SGDLS, CDR2 YYNGEE. Trimming left V 5 bases short and J 5 bases short, with 7 bases between. The CDR3 runs to 12 residues. The CDR3 sequence is CASRSPTGELFF. The CDR3 coding sequence is TGTGCCAGCAGGTCCCCAACCGGGGAGCTGTTTTTT.

The chain couples TRBV6-1 to TRBJ2-7, with 7 bases aligning to TRBD2. This CDR3 is 13 amino acids long. Germline CDR1 and CDR2: MNHNS and SASEGT. V lost 4 bases and J lost 5; bases outside the gene matches: 5. The CDR3 nucleotides read TGTGCCAGCAGTGTGGGGGGGAGAAACGAGCAGTACTTC. Translating it yields CASSVGGRNEQYF.

V and J are TRBV28 and TRBJ1-4; no reliable D call. In germline, CDR1 is MDHEN, CDR2 SYDVKM. This CDR3 is 12 amino acids long. Trimming cost V 8 bases and J 7 bases, with 11 bases left between them. CDR3 region: CASQTGIEKLFF. CDR3 bases: TGTGCCAGCCAGACGGGGATTGAAAAACTGTTTTTT.

V gene TRBV7-8 combines with J gene TRBJ2-7; D gene ambiguous. Trimming shortened V by 5 bases and J by 2 bases, and 19 bases separated the two germline ends. The CDR3 is 16 amino acids. The germline gives CDR1 SGHVS, CDR2 FQNEAQ. In nucleotides, the CDR3 is TGTGCCAGCAGCCCCCGCCCCCAGGCCCTCACCTACGAGCAGTACTTC. It translates to CASSPRPQALTYEQYF. The entire variable domain, with the rest obtained from reference TRBV7-8 and TRBJ2-7, is as follows: GAGVSQSPRYKVAKRGQDVALRCDPISGHVSLFWYQQALGQGPEFLTYFQNEAQLDKSGLPSDRFFAERPEGSVSTLKIQRTQQEDSAVYLCASSPRPQALTYEQYFGPGTRLTVT.

This chain joins TRBV11-2 and TRBJ2-1, with D perhaps matching TRBD1 or TRBD2 (5 bases each). The V gene lost 6 bases and the J gene lost 4 bases, with 16 bases spanning the gap. This CDR3 spans 15 amino acids. In germline, CDR1 is SGHAT, CDR2 FQNNGV. CDR3 coding DNA: TGTGCCAGCAGATTGAGCGGACAACTTTACAATGAGCAGTTCTTC. Protein sequence: CASRLSGQLYNEQFF.

V usage is TRBV20-1 and J usage is TRBJ2-1, with D perhaps given as TRBD1 or TRBD2 (6 bases each). The CDR3 sequence is 11 residues long. Deletions cut 6 bases from V and 8 bases from J, with 11 bases between. Germline V lookup: CDR1 DFQATT, CDR2 SNEGSKA (reference sequence). CDR3 bases: TGCAGTGCGGTAGGGGGGCATGAGCAGTTCTTC. It encodes CSAVGGHEQFF.

The CDR3 DNA is TGTGCCAGCAAGCCTAGCGGGGCCTTCTACGAGCAGTACTTC. Translating gives CASKPSGAFYEQYF. V usage is TRBV6-1 and J usage is TRBJ2-7, with 9 nucleotides matching TRBD2. V was clipped by 7 bases and J by 3 bases; unmatched bases: 7. Germline assignment: CDR1 MNHNS and CDR2 SASEGT. The CDR3 loop spans 14 amino acids.

The chain has TRBV5-4 and TRBJ2-7; TRBD2 agrees at 13 bases. V lost 4 bases and J lost 4; bases outside the gene matches: 5. This CDR3 is 15 amino acids long. Germline V CDR1 and CDR2: SGHNT, YYREEE (reference sequence). As DNA, the CDR3 is TGTGCCAGCAGCCCTGGACTAGCGGGAGTATACGAGCAGTACTTC. It yields the protein CASSPGLAGVYEQYF.

The rearrangement joins TRBV11-2 to TRBJ1-3; 8 nucleotides align to TRBD1. The germline V gene has CDR1 SGHAT and CDR2 FQNNGV. The CDR3 is 13 amino acids. J lost 4 bases, V lost 4 bases, and 0 bases had no gene match. CDR3 in DNA: TGTGCCAGCAGCTGGACAGGGGGAAACACCATATATTTT. Translated: CASSWTGGNTIYF.

CDR3 nucleotides: TGCAGCGTTGCGGGCTGGGTGGAGGTTAACTATGGCTACACCTTC. This encodes CSVAGWVEVNYGYTF. The V call is TRBV29-1, the J call TRBJ1-2; D uncertain. Germline V gene sequence: CDR1 SQVTM, CDR2 ANQGSEA. CDR3 length equals 15 residues. Trimming pared 4 bases from V and 1 base from J, leaving 16 bases between.

The rearrangement uses TRBV10-3 and TRBJ1-1, with D perhaps matching TRBD1 (6 bases). The V gene lost 8 bases and the J gene lost 0 bases, with 13 bases spanning the gap. Germline CDR1 is ENHRY and CDR2 is SYGVKD. The CDR3 spans 14 residues. CDR3 in amino acids: CAISRGKMNTEAFF. The CDR3 DNA reads TGTGCCATCTCGAGGGGGAAAATGAACACTGAAGCTTTCTTT.

This chain joins TRBV5-6 and TRBJ2-2; 12 bases match TRBD1. The J segment lost 4 bases and the V segment lost 4 bases, leaving 5 bases of the junction unmatched. Germline loops: CDR1 SGHDT, CDR2 YYEEEE. This CDR3 has 16 amino acids. The CDR3, as DNA: TGTGCCAGCAGCCTCCGGGACAGGGGGCGCACCGGGGAGCTGTTTTTT. It translates to CASSLRDRGRTGELFF.

This chain connects TRBV7-3 to TRBJ1-1; 8 bases agree with TRBD1. With 0 bases clipped from V and 1 base from J, the junction kept 4 bases outside the gene matches. Germline V gene sequence: CDR1 SGHTA, CDR2 FQGTGA. This CDR3 is 16 amino acids long. The CDR3 spells CASSLTDREPNTEAFF. CDR3 DNA: TGTGCCAGCAGCTTAACGGACAGGGAACCGAACACTGAAGCTTTCTTT.

This chain joins TRBV19 and TRBJ2-1; 12 bases are a match to TRBD2. In germline, CDR1 is LNHDA, CDR2 SQIVND (reference sequence). J gave up 15 bases and V 5 bases, and 5 bases lay outside the gene matches. The CDR3 length is 12 residues. In nucleotides, the CDR3 is TGTGCCAGTAGTTCGACTAGCGGGAGTGGGTTCTTC. Its protein is CASSSTSGSGFF. The complete variable domain, with remaining parts taken from reference TRBV19 and TRBJ2-1, reads DGGITQSPKYLFRKEGQNVTLSCEQNLNHDAMYWYRQDPGQGLRLIYYSQIVNDFQKGDIAEGYSVSREKKESFPLTVTSAQKNPTAFYLCASSSTSGSGFFGPGTRLTVL.

This chain joins TRBV4-1 and TRBJ2-2, with TRBD2 matching 9 bases. The CDR3 is 17 residues long. V lost 1 base, J lost 0 bases, and 3 bases stayed unmatched. Per germline, CDR1 MGHRA and CDR2 YSYEKL. Here the CDR3 DNA reads TGCGCCAGCAGCCAAGCTCTAGCGGGAACGAACACCGGGGAGCTGTTTTTT. Translating it yields CASSQALAGTNTGELFF.

A word on this clone: As the CDR3 is not closed by the conserved phenylalanine or tryptophan, this likely results from a read error. This sequence joins TRBV5-6 and TRBJ2-7; 10 bases map to TRBD1. The CDR3 consists of 16 residues. V shed 4 bases, J shed 0 bases, and the junction held 7 bases outside the gene matches. CDR1 and CDR2 from the germline V gene are SGHDT and YYEEEE. CDR3 nucleotide sequence: TGTGCCAGCAGCGTAGTCCGGACAGGGGGCTCCTACGAGCAGTACTCC. It translates to CASSVVRTGGSYEQYS.

This chain joins TRBV25-1 and TRBJ1-2, with D tentatively TRBD1 (5 bases). Trimming took off 4 bases at V and 2 bases at J, with 20 bases between the two ends. CDR1 is MGHDK and CDR2 is SYGVNS in the germline V gene. The CDR3 has 17 amino acids. This chain's CDR3 is CASSGRGGGRVNYGYTF. DNA of the CDR3: TGTGCCAGCAGTGGAAGGGGCGGGGGAAGGGTAAACTATGGCTACACCTTC.

The chain combines TRBV4-1 with TRBJ2-3; D gene unclear. The CDR3 spans 17 residues. The V and J ends lost 0 bases and 3 bases respectively, with 16 bases between them. Germline V gene lookup returns CDR1 MGHRA and CDR2 YSYEKL. The CDR3 nucleotides are TGCGCCAGCAGCCAAGATTTGGCACTACTACCGACAGATACGCAGTATTTT. This sequence encodes CASSQDLALLPTDTQYF.

This clone was found once. CDR3 amino acids: CASSRFQGARDYGYTF. The CDR3 DNA reads TGTGCCAGCAGTCGGTTCCAGGGGGCGCGCGACTATGGCTACACCTTC. V is TRBV7-9 and J is TRBJ1-2; TRBD1 aligns across 8 bases. The CDR3 consists of 16 residues. Germline V gene data show CDR1 as SEHNR and CDR2 as FQNEAQ (reference sequence). Trimming at V came to 6 bases and at J to 3 bases, leaving 12 bases not matched to a gene.

V and J are TRBV13 and TRBJ2-5, with D possibly being TRBD1 or TRBD2 (5 bases each). The germline V gene encodes CDR1 PRHDT and CDR2 FYEKMQ (reference sequence). CDR3 length equals 15 residues. The V and J ends lost 2 bases and 5 bases respectively, with 15 bases between them. Here the CDR3 reads CASSLLGWDGETQYF. The CDR3 DNA is TGTGCCAGCAGCTTACTAGGGTGGGACGGGGAGACCCAGTACTTC.

CDR3 coding DNA: TGTGCCAGCAGCTTAGCTGGGAGCTCCTACAATGAGCAGTTCTTC. It codes for CASSLAGSSYNEQFF. V is TRBV7-2 and J is TRBJ2-1; D may be TRBD2 (5 bases). The CDR3 has 15 amino acids. V was pared by 0 bases and J by 0 bases, with 6 bases between. Germline values: CDR1 SGHTA, CDR2 FQGNSA.

This clone has more than one count but fewer than ten. The rearrangement joins TRBV28 to TRBJ1-5; D is ambiguous. The CDR3 contains 14 residues. Deletions cut 7 bases from V and 0 bases from J, with 10 bases between. Germline CDR1 is MDHEN and CDR2 is SYDVKM. The chain's CDR3 is CASKTRYSNQPQHF. DNA of the CDR3: TGTGCCAGCAAGACGCGGTATAGCAATCAGCCCCAGCATTTT.

This chain uses TRBV7-9 with TRBJ2-3; the match to TRBD2 covers 7 bases. From germline, CDR1 is SEHNR and CDR2 FQNEAQ (reference sequence). The CDR3 covers 16 residues. Germline trimming cut 3 bases from V and 0 bases from J; bases unmatched to any gene: 6. CDR3 DNA: TGTGCCAGCAGCTTCCTCCTAGCGGCTAGCACAGATACGCAGTATTTT. Translation: CASSFLLAASTDTQYF.